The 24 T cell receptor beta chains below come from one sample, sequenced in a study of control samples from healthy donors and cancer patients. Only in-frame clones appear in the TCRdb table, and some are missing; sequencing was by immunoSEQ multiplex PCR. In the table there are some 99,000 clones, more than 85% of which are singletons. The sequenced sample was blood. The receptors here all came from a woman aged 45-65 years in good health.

The CDR3 region has the DNA TGTGCTAGTGGTCCACCCCCTACAGGGGTCGAATCCTATGGCTACACCTTC. Residues: CASGPPPTGVESYGYTF. The chain recombines TRBV12-5 with TRBJ1-2; 7 bases match TRBD1. The germline CDR1 and CDR2 sequences are LGHNT and FRNRAP. The CDR3 is made up of 17 amino acids. With V trimmed by 5 bases and J by 4 bases, 16 bases remained unmatched.

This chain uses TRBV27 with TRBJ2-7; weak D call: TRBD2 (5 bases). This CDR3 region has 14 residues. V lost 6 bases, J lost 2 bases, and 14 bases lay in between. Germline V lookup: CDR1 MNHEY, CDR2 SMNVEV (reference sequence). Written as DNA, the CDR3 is TGTGCCAGCAGGGACTCCCAAGCCCCCTACGAGCAGTACGTC. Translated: CASRDSQAPYEQYV.

CDR3 loop: CASGTGVTQYF. CDR3 bases: TGTGCCAGCGGCACAGGGGTGACGCAGTATTTT. The chain has TRBV27 and TRBJ2-3, with TRBD1 identical over 7 bases. This CDR3 has 11 residues. The junction had 5 bases not matched to a gene; V was cut back by 8 bases and J by 9 bases. CDR1 is MNHEY and CDR2 is SMNVEV in the germline V gene (reference sequence).

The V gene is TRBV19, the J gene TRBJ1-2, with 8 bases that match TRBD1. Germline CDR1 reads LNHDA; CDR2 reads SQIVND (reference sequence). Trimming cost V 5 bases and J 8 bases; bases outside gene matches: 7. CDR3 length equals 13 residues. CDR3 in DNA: TGTGCCAGTAGTCCTTACGGGACAGGCGGCTACACCTTC. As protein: CASSPYGTGGYTF.

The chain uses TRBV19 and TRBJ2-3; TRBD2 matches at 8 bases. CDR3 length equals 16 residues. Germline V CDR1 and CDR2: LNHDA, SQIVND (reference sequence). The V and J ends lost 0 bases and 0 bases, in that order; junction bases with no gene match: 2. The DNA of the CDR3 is TGTGCCAGTAGTATAGAGGCTAGCGGGAGCACAGATACGCAGTATTTT. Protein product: CASSIEASGSTDTQYF.

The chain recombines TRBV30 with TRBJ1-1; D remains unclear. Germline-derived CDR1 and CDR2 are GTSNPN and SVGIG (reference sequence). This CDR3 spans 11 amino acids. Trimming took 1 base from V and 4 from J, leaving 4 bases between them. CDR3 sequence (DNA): TGTGCCTGGAGTGCCCGCACTGAAGCTTTCTTT. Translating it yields CAWSARTEAFF.

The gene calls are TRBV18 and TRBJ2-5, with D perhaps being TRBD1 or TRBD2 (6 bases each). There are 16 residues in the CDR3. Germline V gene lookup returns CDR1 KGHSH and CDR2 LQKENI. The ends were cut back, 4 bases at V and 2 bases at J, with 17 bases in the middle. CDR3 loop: CASSRWGARTQETQYF. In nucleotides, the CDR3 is TGTGCCAGCTCACGGTGGGGGGCCCGAACTCAAGAGACCCAGTACTTC.

CDR3 residues: CASSGASTEAFF. CDR3 coding DNA: TGTGCCAGCAGCGGAGCGAGCACTGAAGCTTTCTTT. This sequence joins TRBV7-3 and TRBJ1-1; D is uncertain. This CDR3 is built from 12 residues. Germline V gene lookup returns CDR1 SGHTA and CDR2 FQGTGA. Trimming removed 5 bases at V and 4 bases at J, with 8 bases between.

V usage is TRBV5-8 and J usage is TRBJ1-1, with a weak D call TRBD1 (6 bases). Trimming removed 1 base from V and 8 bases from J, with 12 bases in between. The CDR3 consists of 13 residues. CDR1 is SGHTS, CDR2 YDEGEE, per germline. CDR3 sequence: CASSLRQQGEAFF. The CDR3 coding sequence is TGTGCCAGCAGCTTGCGACAACAGGGCGAAGCTTTCTTT. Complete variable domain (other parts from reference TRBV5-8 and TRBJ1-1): EAGVTQSPTHLIKTRGQQATLRCSPISGHTSVYWYQQALGLGLQFLLWYDEGEERNRGNFPPRFSGRQFPNYSSELNVNALELEDSALYLCASSLRQQGEAFFGQGTRLTVV.

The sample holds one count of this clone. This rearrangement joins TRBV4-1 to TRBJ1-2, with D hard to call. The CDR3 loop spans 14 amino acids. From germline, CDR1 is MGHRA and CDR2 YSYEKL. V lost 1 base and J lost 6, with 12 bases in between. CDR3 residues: CASSQVWVSDGYTF. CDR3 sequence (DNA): TGCGCCAGCAGCCAAGTATGGGTTTCTGATGGCTACACCTTC.

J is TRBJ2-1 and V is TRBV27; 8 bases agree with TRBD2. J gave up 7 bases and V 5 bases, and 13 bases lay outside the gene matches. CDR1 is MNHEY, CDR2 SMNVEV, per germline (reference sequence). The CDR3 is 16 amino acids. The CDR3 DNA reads TGTGCCAGCAGTCTCCTTTTGGGACTAGGCGGGAATGAGCAGTTCTTC. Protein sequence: CASSLLLGLGGNEQFF.

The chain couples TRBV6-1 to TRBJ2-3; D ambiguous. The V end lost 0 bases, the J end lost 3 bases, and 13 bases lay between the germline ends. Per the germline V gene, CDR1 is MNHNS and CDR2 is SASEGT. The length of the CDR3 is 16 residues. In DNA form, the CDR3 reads TGTGCCAGCAGTGAAGCCCTCTTAGGTACAACAGATACGCAGTATTTT. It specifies CASSEALLGTTDTQYF.

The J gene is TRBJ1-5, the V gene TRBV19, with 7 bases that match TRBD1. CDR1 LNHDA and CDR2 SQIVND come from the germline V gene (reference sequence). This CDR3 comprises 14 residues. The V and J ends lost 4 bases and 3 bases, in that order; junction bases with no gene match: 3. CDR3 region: CASSTTGVNQPQHF. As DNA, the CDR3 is TGTGCCAGTAGTACAACAGGGGTCAATCAGCCCCAGCATTTT.

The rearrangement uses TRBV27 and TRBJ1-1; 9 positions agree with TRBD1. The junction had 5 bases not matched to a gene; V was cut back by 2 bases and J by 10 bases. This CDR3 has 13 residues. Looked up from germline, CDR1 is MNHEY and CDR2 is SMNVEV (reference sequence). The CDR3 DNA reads TGTGCCAGCAGTTTAGGACAGGGGCTCGGAGCTTTCTTT. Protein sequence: CASSLGQGLGAFF.

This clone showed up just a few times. The CDR3: CASSITGNVQTGELFF. CDR3 DNA sequence: TGTGCCAGCAGCATTACAGGGAACGTACAAACCGGGGAGCTGTTTTTT. The chain employs TRBV5-5 and TRBJ2-2; D might be TRBD1 (6 bases). The germline CDR1 and CDR2 sequences are SGHKS and YYEKEE (reference sequence). V was pared by 4 bases and J by 5 bases, with 18 bases between. The CDR3 has 16 amino acids.

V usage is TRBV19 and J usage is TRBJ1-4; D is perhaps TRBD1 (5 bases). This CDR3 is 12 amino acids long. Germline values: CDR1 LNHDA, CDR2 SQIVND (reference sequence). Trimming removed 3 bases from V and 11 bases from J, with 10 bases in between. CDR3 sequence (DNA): TGTGCCAGTAGTATTGCCGGGGCGAAACTGTTTTTT. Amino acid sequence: CASSIAGAKLFF.

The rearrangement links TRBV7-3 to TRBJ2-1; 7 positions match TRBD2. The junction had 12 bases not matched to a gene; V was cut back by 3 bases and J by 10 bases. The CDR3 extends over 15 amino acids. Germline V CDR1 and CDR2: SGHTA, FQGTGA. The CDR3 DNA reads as TGTGCCAGCAGCTTTGGGGGGGGACGGCCCAGGGAGCAGTTCTTC. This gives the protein CASSFGGGRPREQFF.

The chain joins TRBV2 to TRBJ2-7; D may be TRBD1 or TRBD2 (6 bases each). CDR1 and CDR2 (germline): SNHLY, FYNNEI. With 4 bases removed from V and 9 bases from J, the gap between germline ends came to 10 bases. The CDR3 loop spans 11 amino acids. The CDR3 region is CASSVRGGQYV. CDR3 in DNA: TGTGCCAGCAGTGTCAGGGGAGGGCAGTACGTC.

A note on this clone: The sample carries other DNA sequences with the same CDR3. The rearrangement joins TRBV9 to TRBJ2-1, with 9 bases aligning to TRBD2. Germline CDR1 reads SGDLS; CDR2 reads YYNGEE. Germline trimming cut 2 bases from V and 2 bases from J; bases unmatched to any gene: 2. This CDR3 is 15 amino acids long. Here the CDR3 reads CASSVGGGAYNEQFF. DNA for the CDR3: TGTGCCAGCAGCGTCGGCGGGGGGGCCTACAATGAGCAGTTCTTC.

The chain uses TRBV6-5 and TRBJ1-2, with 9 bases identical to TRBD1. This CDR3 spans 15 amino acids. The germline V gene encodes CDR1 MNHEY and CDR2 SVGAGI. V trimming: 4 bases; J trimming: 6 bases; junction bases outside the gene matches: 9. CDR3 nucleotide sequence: TGTGCCAGCAGTTTCAAGGGACAGGGTGTCCATGGCTACACCTTC. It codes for CASSFKGQGVHGYTF.

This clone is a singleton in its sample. This chain's CDR3 is CASSLTSGGGHDTDTQYF. CDR3 coding DNA: TGTGCCAGCAGCTTGACTAGCGGGGGAGGTCATGACACAGATACGCAGTATTTT. The rearrangement joins TRBV11-2 to TRBJ2-3; 12 nucleotides match TRBD2. This CDR3 spans 18 amino acids. Unmatched junction bases numbered 9, after V lost 3 bases and J lost 2 bases. Germline assignment: CDR1 SGHAT and CDR2 FQNNGV.

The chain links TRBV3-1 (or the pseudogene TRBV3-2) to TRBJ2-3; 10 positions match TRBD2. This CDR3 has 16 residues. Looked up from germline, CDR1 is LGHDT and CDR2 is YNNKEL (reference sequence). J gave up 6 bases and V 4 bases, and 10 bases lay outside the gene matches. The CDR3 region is CASSPGVAGGGDTQYF. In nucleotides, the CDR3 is TGTGCCAGCAGCCCCGGGGTAGCGGGGGGAGGGGATACGCAGTATTTT.

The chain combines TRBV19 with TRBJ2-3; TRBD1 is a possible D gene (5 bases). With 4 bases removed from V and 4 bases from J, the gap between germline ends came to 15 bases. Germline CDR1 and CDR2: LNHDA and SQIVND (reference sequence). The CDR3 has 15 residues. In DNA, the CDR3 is TGTGCCAGTAGTAACCTGGGGCGCGGCGCAGATACGCAGTATTTT. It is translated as CASSNLGRGADTQYF.

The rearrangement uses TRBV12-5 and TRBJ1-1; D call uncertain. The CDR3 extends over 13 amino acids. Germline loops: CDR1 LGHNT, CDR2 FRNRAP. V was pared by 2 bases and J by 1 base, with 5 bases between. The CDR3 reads CASGLWENTEAFF. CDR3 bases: TGTGCTAGTGGTTTGTGGGAGAACACTGAAGCTTTCTTT.